This TCR beta chain came from a study of cytomegalovirus exposure and HLA in healthy donors. Study conclusions and caveats: TCR beta V segments were, for the most part, productive about 87% or about 30% of the time in an earlier analysis. Cytomegalovirus association was listed for 150 to 200 TCR beta chains.

The PCR used 60 Vbeta and 13 Jbeta primers. The protocol was immunoSEQ multiplex PCR, while the TCRdb copy is restricted to in-frame clones and leaves out a portion. The sample shows fewer than 120,000 clones, approximately 78% of them seen only once. As to this clone: Its antigen is unknown.

Germline CDR1 MDHEN, CDR2 SYDVKM. The CDR3 covers 14 residues. V gave up 6 bases and J gave up 4 bases, with 15 bases separating them. This sequence was found in a woman in her twenties or thirties in good health and CMV-seronegative. The chain carries TRBV28 and TRBJ1-2; perhaps TRBD1 as D (6 bases). Sequencing was performed on PBMCs. CDR3 bases: TGTGCCAGCAGCGCCACAGGGACCTTCTATGGCTACACCTTC. The encoded protein is CASSATGTFYGYTF.